Listed here are 9 T cell receptor beta chains from one sample, sequenced in a study of beta chain features in type 1 diabetes. As every portion of the isolated RNA was reverse transcribed, the sequencing read expressed TCRB transcripts. The data were produced by immunoSEQ multiplex PCR, yet TCRdb's version contains in-frame clones alone and is incomplete. The repertoire includes around 500,000 clones, roughly an eighth of them detected once, and 0.045% to 0.05% sits in the top ten. The sample consisted of naive CD4+ T cells from blood. These receptor sequences come from a young woman in good health.

The chain is built from TRBV4-2 and TRBJ1-5, with TRBD1 identical over 10 bases. V was clipped by 5 bases and J by 5 bases; unmatched bases: 3. The CDR3 runs to 14 residues. Germline loops: CDR1 LGHNA, CDR2 YNFKEQ. The CDR3 loop is CASSEGQGDQPQHF. CDR3 sequence (DNA): TGTGCCAGCAGCGAAGGACAGGGGGATCAGCCCCAGCATTTT.

This clone was seen just once. The chain carries TRBV19 and TRBJ2-1, with 13 bases fitting TRBD2. V lost 6 bases and J lost 9; bases outside the gene matches: 5. The length of the CDR3 is 14 residues. CDR1 is LNHDA and CDR2 is SQIVND in the germline V gene (reference sequence). Here the CDR3 reads CASRTSGRGGEQFF. For the CDR3, the DNA is TGTGCCAGTAGAACTAGCGGGAGGGGGGGTGAGCAGTTCTTC.

The V and J genes are TRBV6-1 and TRBJ2-7; the match to TRBD2 covers 8 bases. CDR3 length equals 15 residues. Germline assignment: CDR1 MNHNS and CDR2 SASEGT. V shed 11 bases and J 5 bases; nucleotides not matched to a gene: 17. CDR3 nucleotides: TGTGCCGGCGCGGGGGGAACGCTGGGTTTGGACGAGCAGTACTTC. Translating it yields CAGAGGTLGLDEQYF.

In this sample, this clone turned up a few times. The chain uses TRBV4-1 and TRBJ1-2, with D perhaps matching TRBD1 (5 bases). The germline CDR1 and CDR2 sequences are MGHRA and YSYEKL. V dropped 1 base and J dropped 12 bases, with 9 bases sitting between them. The CDR3 loop spans 11 amino acids. CDR3 DNA sequence: TGCGCCAGCAGCCAAGGGACAACTCACACCTTC. The encoded protein is CASSQGTTHTF.

This chain links TRBV2 with TRBJ2-3; 8 positions match TRBD1. This CDR3 contains 13 residues. V trimming: 6 bases; J trimming: 5 bases; junction bases outside the gene matches: 4. Germline V lookup: CDR1 SNHLY, CDR2 FYNNEI. CDR3 coding DNA: TGTGCCAGCAGACAGGGGGGAGTAGATACGCAGTATTTT. Its protein is CASRQGGVDTQYF.

The V and J genes are TRBV7-8 and TRBJ2-5; D is undetermined. Per germline, CDR1 SGHVS and CDR2 FQNEAQ. Trimming took off 1 base at V and 4 bases at J, with 10 bases between the two ends. The CDR3 extends over 14 amino acids. The CDR3 DNA is TGTGCCAGCAGCTTAGAGTGGTCTCGAGAGACCCAGTACTTC. Protein: CASSLEWSRETQYF.

This clone came up a few times. The chain joins TRBV5-1 to TRBJ2-3, with TRBD2 matching over 7 bases. The junction had 3 bases not matched to a gene; V was cut back by 7 bases and J by 1 base. CDR3 length equals 13 residues. CDR1 is SGHRS, CDR2 YFSETQ, per germline. The CDR3 sequence is CASRSGGTDTQYF. CDR3 nucleotide sequence: TGCGCCAGCCGAAGCGGGGGCACAGATACGCAGTATTTT.

The rearrangement joins TRBV6-5 to TRBJ2-5; D may match TRBD1 or TRBD2 (5 bases each). This CDR3 is 15 amino acids long. From germline, CDR1 is MNHEY and CDR2 SVGAGI. Trimming left V 4 bases short and J 3 bases short, with 15 bases between. CDR3 sequence: CASSSPGRTKETQYF. Here the CDR3 DNA reads TGTGCCAGCAGTTCACCGGGACGGACGAAAGAGACCCAGTACTTC.

The chain employs TRBV9 and TRBJ1-2; D not resolved. V lost 4 bases and J lost 1, with 5 bases in between. The CDR3 loop spans 12 amino acids. CDR1 and CDR2 from the germline V gene are SGDLS and YYNGEE. Here the CDR3 reads CASSTDNYGYTF. In DNA, the CDR3 is TGTGCCAGCAGCACCGATAACTATGGCTACACCTTC. The full variable domain, its missing parts supplied by reference TRBV9 and TRBJ1-2, is DSGVTQTPKHLITATGQRVTLRCSPRSGDLSVYWYQQSLDQGLQFLIQYYNGEERAKGNILERFSAQQFPDLHSELNLSSLELGDSALYFCASSTDNYGYTFGSGTRLTVV.